Below, one TCR beta chain is given with its context. V dropped 2 bases and J dropped 7 bases, with 12 bases sitting between them. The CDR3 length is 14 residues. Germline lookup yields CDR1 SGDLS and CDR2 YYNGEE. The data were taken from a study of blood T cell repertoires in COVID-19. Study-level background: Some COVID-19 samples were acute and others convalescent; all came from the United States, Italy and Spain. Sources were T cells, B-cell-depleted T cells, or PBMCs; the material itself was cDNA or gDNA.

In the original processing: Reference gene primer amplification gave nucleated cell count estimates. Profiling relied on immunoSEQ multiplex PCR, and the TCRdb table lists in-frame clones only, not all of them. The V and J calls and clone size come from that table; D and trimming were worked out from the DNA. This repertoire shows fewer than 180,000 clones, about nine tenths found once; its top ten account for about 4.6%. The sequenced sample was peripheral blood. This chain uses TRBV9 with TRBJ1-4, with a possible D match to TRBD1 (5 bases). The clonotype originates from a woman aged 55-70 years with active or convalescent COVID-19. The CDR3 DNA reads TGTGCCAGCAGCGTTGGGAGCGGGGGTGAAAAACTGTTTTTT. This sequence encodes CASSVGSGGEKLFF.